This T cell receptor (beta chain) emerged from a study of blood T cell repertoires in COVID-19. The overall study: Samples of COVID-19 (acute and convalescent) were obtained from the United States, Italy and Spain.

Per the authors' pipeline: Amplification from reference gene primers served as the basis for estimated nucleated cell counts. Sequencing was performed with immunoSEQ multiplex PCR; in TCRdb, only in-frame clones are kept and a portion is missing. That table gives V, J and clone size, and the DNA gave D and trimming. The sample lists under 150,000 clones, 88% occurring once. CDR3 length: 17 amino acids. CDR1 and CDR2 from the germline V gene are LNHDA and SQIVND (reference sequence). V was pared by 2 bases and J by 0 bases, with 14 bases between. The chain recombines TRBV19 with TRBJ2-1; tentative D call: TRBD2 (5 bases). The TCR was taken from a human donor in a cohort sampled during active COVID-19. The sample taken for sequencing was peripheral blood. The CDR3 region is CASSIISAGSSYNEQFF. The CDR3, as DNA: TGTGCCAGTAGTATAATTAGCGCCGGCAGCTCCTACAATGAGCAGTTCTTC.